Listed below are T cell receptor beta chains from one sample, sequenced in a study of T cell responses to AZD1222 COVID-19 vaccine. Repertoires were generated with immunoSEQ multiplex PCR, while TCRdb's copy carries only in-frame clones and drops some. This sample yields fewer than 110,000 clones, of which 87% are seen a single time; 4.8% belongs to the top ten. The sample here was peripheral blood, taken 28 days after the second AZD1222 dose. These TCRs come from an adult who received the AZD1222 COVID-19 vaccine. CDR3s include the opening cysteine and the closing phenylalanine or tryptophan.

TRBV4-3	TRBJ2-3	CASSQDLTSGVRADTQYF
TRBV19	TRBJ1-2	CASSIGTQVDGYTF
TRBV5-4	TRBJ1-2	CASRLSGNGYTF
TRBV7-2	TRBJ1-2	CASSSNRRTGYGYTF
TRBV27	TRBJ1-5	CASSFSGQGSQPQHF
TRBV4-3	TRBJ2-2	CASSQDLGRGLIGELFF
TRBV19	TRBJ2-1	CASSIGAGPYNEQFF
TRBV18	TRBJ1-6	CASTEQSTAYNSPLHF
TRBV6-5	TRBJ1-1	CASSPGQTNTEAFF
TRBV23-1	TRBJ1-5	CASSQSSTGPLGNQPQHF
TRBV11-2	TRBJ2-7	CASSLDQLAGYEQYF
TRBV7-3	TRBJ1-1	CASSSGQRSEAFF
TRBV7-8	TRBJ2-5	CASSLEALAPQETQYF
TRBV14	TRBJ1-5	CASSQGQGMVPQHF
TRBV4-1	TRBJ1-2	CASSPEVAGGGDYTF
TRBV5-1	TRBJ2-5	CASSPTGSTETQYF